The 9 T cell receptor beta chains listed next were all sequenced from one sample in a study of blood T cells in healthy people across ages. A second PCR of roughly 7 to 11 cycles used a sample-barcoded 5' primer and a J-beta primer mix. TCRdb recomputed calls from the 5' RACE reads with MiXCR, one row per CDR3 protein. The top ten clones hold more than 4% of a sample with 1.5 million or so distinct CDR3 sequences, approximately 43% of them seen once. Specimen: blood. The receptors stem from a woman between 18 and 30 years old in good health.

The chain uses TRBV12-3 or TRBV12-4 and TRBJ1-6; 9 bases line up with TRBD1. The CDR3 length is 14 residues. The V gene end was trimmed by 6 bases and the J gene end by 10 bases; junction bases not matched to a gene: 7. The CDR3 region is CASSKGTGRSPLHF. The CDR3 DNA reads TGTGCCAGCAGCAAAGGGACAGGGCGATCACCCCTCCACTTT.

A note on this clonotype: An end of the junction differs from the germline gene, which may be a read error. The gene calls are TRBV20-1 and TRBJ2-1, with TRBD2 matching over 7 bases. Germline CDR1 reads DFQATT; CDR2 reads SNEGSKA (reference sequence). The CDR3 extends over 15 amino acids. CDR3 coding DNA: TGCAGTGCTAGCTGGAGGGAGGGTACTGCAAATGAGCTGTTCTTC. Its translation: CSASWREGTANELFF.

In this sample, this clonotype turned up a few times. This sequence joins TRBV30 and TRBJ2-6, with D unresolved. Germline CDR1 reads GTSNPN; CDR2 reads SVGIG (reference sequence). V lost 0 bases and J 0 bases, leaving 3 bases between the germline ends. The CDR3 length is 14 residues. The CDR3 loop is CAWSVGSGANVLTF. The CDR3 nucleotides are TGTGCCTGGAGTGTAGGCTCTGGGGCCAACGTCCTGACTTTC.

The chain uses TRBV7-9 and TRBJ2-7; no reliable D call. V was trimmed by 5 bases and J by 0 bases, leaving 14 bases between them. Germline lookup yields CDR1 SEHNR and CDR2 FQNEAQ (reference sequence). The CDR3 sequence is 15 residues long. The CDR3 DNA reads as TGTGCCAGCAGCCCCGTCGTGTACCGCTCCTACGAGCAGTACTTC. Translation gives CASSPVVYRSYEQYF.

The table lists this clonotype with a few counts. The rearrangement uses TRBV7-9 and TRBJ2-1, with D possibly matching TRBD1 (6 bases). The CDR3 extends over 14 amino acids. V lost 5 bases and J lost 9, with 17 bases in between. Germline assignment: CDR1 SEHNR and CDR2 FQNEAQ (reference sequence). The CDR3 sequence: CASSLTRGQGEQFF. CDR3 DNA: TGTGCCAGCAGCCTAACCAGGGGACAAGGTGAGCAGTTCTTC.

This clonotype has just a few counts. The V gene is TRBV12-3 or TRBV12-4, the J gene TRBJ1-1; maybe TRBD1 (5 bases). Trimming removed 6 bases from V and 1 base from J, with 12 bases in between. The CDR3 has 14 residues. The CDR3 DNA is TGTGCCAGCAGACGACAGACGACGAACACTGAAGCTTTCTTT. Encoded protein: CASRRQTTNTEAFF.

V gene TRBV12-3 or TRBV12-4 combines with J gene TRBJ1-4; 8 bases match TRBD1. Trimming at V came to 4 bases and at J to 3 bases, leaving 4 bases not matched to a gene. The CDR3 contains 15 residues. CDR3 in DNA: TGTGCCAGCAGTTCGAACAGGGGGGCTAATGAAAAACTGTTTTTT. It translates to CASSSNRGANEKLFF.

The chain links TRBV5-1 to TRBJ2-3; TRBD2 aligns across 7 bases. Germline CDR1 SGHRS, CDR2 YFSETQ. With 6 bases clipped from V and 6 bases from J, the junction kept 7 bases outside the gene matches. The CDR3 spans 13 residues. CDR3 DNA sequence: TGCGCCAGCACCGGACTAGAGCTTGATACGCAGTATTTT. Its protein product is CASTGLELDTQYF.

This chain joins TRBV5-1 and TRBJ1-2; weak D call: TRBD1 (5 bases). The V end was cut by 4 bases, the J end by 3 bases, with 10 bases between. Germline loops: CDR1 SGHRS, CDR2 YFSETQ. This CDR3 is 13 amino acids long. The CDR3 loop reads CASSPQEDYGYTF. In nucleotides, the CDR3 is TGCGCCAGCAGCCCACAGGAGGACTATGGCTACACCTTC.